This TCR beta chain was obtained from a study of beta chain features in type 1 diabetes. The study's findings and limits: VDJ junctions in type 1 diabetes patients carried more deletions and fewer insertions.

Of the isolated RNA, all was reverse transcribed, and so the sequenced material was expressed TCRB transcripts. Produced via immunoSEQ multiplex PCR; TCRdb's table is partial and in-frame only. The data contain around 350,000 clones, roughly an eighth of them singletons. Sorting with CD45RO/CCR7/CD25/CD127/CD95/CD27 yielded naive, central memory, regulatory and stem-like memory CD4+ cells. Purity above 98% was achieved in all sorted populations. Turning to this clone: What it binds is not known.

CDR1 SNHLY and CDR2 FYNNEI come from the germline V gene. The CDR3 sequence is 15 residues long. V gave up 6 bases and J gave up 10 bases; unmatched junction bases: 9. Sequences were obtained from naive CD4+ T cells from blood. The chain is built from TRBV2 and TRBJ2-1; TRBD2 agrees at 13 bases. This TCR was sampled from a man younger than 35 in good health. The DNA of the CDR3 is TGTGCCAGCAGGGTCCCGGGACTAGCGGGGCGAGAGCAGTTCTTC. Translation: CASRVPGLAGREQFF. The variable domain in full, with the rest retrieved from reference TRBV2 and TRBJ2-1, is EPEVTQTPSHQVTQMGQEVILRCVPISNHLYFYWYRQILGQKVEFLVSFYNNEISEKSEIFDDQFSVERPDGSNFTLKIRSTKLEDSAMYFCASRVPGLAGREQFFGPGTRLTVL.